This T cell receptor beta chain was profiled in a study of primary melanoma T cells and metastatic recurrence (TCRdb year 2020). In terms of the full investigation: A total of approximately 200 primary melanomas made up the cohort, all of stage T2 to T4 and more than 1 mm thick. Whether T-cell fraction and T-cell repertoire clonality in primary melanoma tumors predicted patient outcome was tested in the study. The T-cell fraction measured by TCR beta sequencing was compared against progression-free survival as the clinical outcome. Histopathological grading of tumor-infiltrating lymphocytes was compared with the T-cell fraction derived from sequencing.

Overall study outcomes, separate from this receptor: Progression-free survival prediction was reportedly improved more by adding T-cell fraction to tumor thickness than by adding any other histopathological variable. The tumor T-cell fraction reportedly predicted progression-free survival independently of thickness, ulceration, mitotic rate and age. Regardless of nodal disease, mitotic rate or ulceration status, a T-cell fraction above 20% appeared to be protective. The authors framed an effective T-cell-mediated antitumor response in primary melanoma only as a suggestion, not a demonstrated mechanism.

The primary melanoma of each patient had been surgically resected and was considered potentially curable but at risk of metastatic recurrence. Germline trimming amounts to 5 bases on V and 2 bases on J, with 11 as the count of junction bases outside the gene matches. For CDR1 and CDR2, the germline V gene lists SGHNT and YENEEA. Including cysteine and phenylalanine, the CDR3 has 16 amino acids. This entry keeps only the CDR3 DNA: 48 bases, framed from base 1. In its sample, this clone was seen a few times. Its antigen remains unidentified. Base-call qualities are not available, and no considerably larger clone is one nucleotide away. Library generation was performed with the immunoSEQ multiplex PCR assay. Primary melanoma tumor tissue underwent high-throughput sequencing of the T-cell receptor beta chain. The authors' analysis ran thus. TCRB CDR3 sharing between samples and the distribution of insertions and deletions were included in the repertoire analyses. A gradient-boosted model ranked the predictive value of the T-cell fraction against histopathological variables. The table comes from immuneACCESS by way of TCRdb, which keeps in-frame sequences with V and J called. Part of the clones is missing from these tables; in studies checked, under half for an unresolved V gene and the rest for unknown reasons. V, J and clone size were drawn from that table, and D and trimming were deduced from the DNA. Within this sample are 2,500 to 3,500 clones, with almost 85% of them counted one time only. The ten largest make up around a fifth of the sample.

Sequencing was carried out using melanoma tumor tissue. The clonotype originates from a human donor with melanoma. The chain links TRBV11-3 with TRBJ2-5; TRBD1 agrees with 7 junctional bases. The bases are TGTGCCAGCAGCCTAACGACAGGGCTCGATCAAGAGACCCAGTACTTC. It is translated as CASSLTTGLDQETQYF. The full variable domain, with segments outside the CDR3 supplied by the reference TRBV11-3 and TRBJ2-5 proteins, appears as EAGVVQSPRYKIIEKKQPVAFWCNPISGHNTLYWYLQNLGQGPELLIRYENEEAVDDSQLPKDRFSAERLKGVDSTLKIQPAELGDSAVYLCASSLTTGLDQETQYFGPGTRLLVL.